Included here is one T cell receptor (beta chain) sequence, with context. Trimming removed 4 bases from V and 10 bases from J, with 17 bases in between. The germline CDR1 and CDR2 sequences are MGHRA and YSYEKL. This CDR3 has 15 amino acids. The table came from immunoSEQ multiplex PCR; TCRdb's copy has only in-frame clones and leaves some out. The data show 45,000 to 55,000 clones, about 90% seen once. The data were taken from a study of blood T cell repertoires in COVID-19. The clonotype originates from an elderly man with acute or convalescent COVID-19. Sample: peripheral blood. The V gene is TRBV4-1, the J gene TRBJ1-6, with a weak D call TRBD1 (6 bases). CDR3 residues: CASSPREGVGSPLHF. The DNA of the CDR3 is TGCGCCAGCAGCCCCCGAGAGGGGGTAGGCTCACCCCTCCACTTT.